The subject of this entry is one T cell receptor (beta chain). Its antigen is still unknown. The junction departs from the called germline gene at one end, perhaps through a read error. It was RNA transcripts that yielded the amplified TCR beta CDR3 regions. Initially, a first-round RT-PCR of the TCR CDR3 employed the HTBI primer set. In TCRdb, the multiplex PCR reads were re-called with MiXCR into one record per CDR3 protein. The profile shows 250,000 to 350,000 distinct CDR3 sequences, roughly 22% of them singletons. The record originates from a study of T cells in Graves' hyperthyroidism and ophthalmopathy. Study conclusions and caveats: Most clonotypes that expanded in the thyroid above 0.001 also showed up in blood.

The source of this sequence is a man aged 30 to 39 with Graves' ophthalmopathy. Sequencing was done on a sample of blood.

CDR3: CASSVDRGRRTNEKLFF. CDR3 in DNA: TGTGCCAGTAGTGTAGACAGGGGTCGACGAACTAATGAAAAACTGTTTTTT. V usage is TRBV19 and J usage is TRBJ1-4; 8 bases align to TRBD1. In germline, CDR1 is LNHDA, CDR2 SQIVND (reference sequence). This CDR3 contains 17 residues.